The source of this T cell receptor beta chain is a study of Ad26.COV2.S vaccination and SARS-CoV-2 variants (dated by TCRdb to the early 2020s). Study-level background: Donors in the vaccine arm were drawn from COV1001, a multicentre, randomized, double-blind, placebo-controlled phase I-IIa trial testing Ad26.COV2.S in healthy adults. Participants in the trial were split at random into five groups of five each, receiving low-dose or high-dose Ad26.COV2.S once or twice, or else placebo on both occasions. Throughout the experiments and outcome assessment, investigators stayed blinded to trial group allocation. TCRbeta repertoire sequencing served as the tool for gauging how specific and how broad the SARS-CoV-2-reactive T cell receptors were following Ad26.COV2.S vaccination. The TCR-sequenced set comprised approximately 32 samples: about 19 Ad26.COV2.S vaccine recipients, 5 placebo recipients and 8 SARS-CoV-2 convalescent individuals. Ad26.COV2.S was administered intramuscularly at a dose of 5x10^10 or 1x10^11 viral particles, either as one shot or as two shots given 56 days apart.

TCRbeta CDR3 regions were sequenced with the immunoSEQ Assay. After extraction, genomic DNA underwent amplification by bias-controlled multiplex PCR, followed by high-throughput sequencing. The study's processing was this. Collapsing and filtering of sequences were performed to quantify the absolute abundance of each unique TCRbeta CDR3 region. T cell fraction was estimated by normalization of TCRbeta template counts to usable DNA, with usable DNA being measured through amplification of reference genes present in all nucleated cells. Repertoire TCRs were annotated as SARS-CoV-2-specific when V gene, CDR3 amino acid sequence and J gene were exactly matched to a known reactive TCR set. MIRA supplied the reference SARS-CoV-2 TCR set, which was filtered for enrichment in COVID-19-positive ImmuneCODE repertoires so that public or cross-reactive TCRs were removed. Using the MIRA antigens, annotated TCRs were further analysed by specific ORF or by position within an ORF. Depth was the summed frequency of annotated unique rearrangements, while breadth was defined as annotated unique rearrangements over total unique productive rearrangements. Two-sided Wilcoxon rank-sum tests were used to compare TCR breadth between groups. TCRdb's version of the immuneACCESS table is confined to in-frame rearrangements and falls short of the full clone set. An unresolved V gene accounts for under half of the shortfall where checked; the remainder is of unknown origin. The V and J calls and clone size come from that table; D and trimming were worked out from the DNA. The sample table shows 430,000 or so clones, and roughly 87% are seen once. Approximately 2.5% of the sample comes from the top ten.

In the paper's terms, the treatment or condition label means: some 20 received Ad26.COV2.S at low or high dose, single or two shots; about 5 received placebo; per-sample allocation not given. Repertoires of vaccine and placebo recipients were sequenced from samples taken on day 63 after the first injection. In Cohort 1b, fewer than 30 adults aged 18-55 years were enrolled at a single site in Boston, USA, between 29 July and 7 August 2020. Ad26.COV2.S was a replication-incompetent adenovirus type 26 vector expressing a prefusion-stabilized SARS-CoV-2 spike protein from the original Wuhan strain. Findings and caveats that apply to the study as a whole: Ad26.COV2.S recipients had higher spike-specific TCR breadth than placebo recipients (P = 0.0014). The study was not powered to compare responses between vaccine doses or regimens. After vaccination, spike-specific CD8+ and CD4+ T cell responses were reported to show substantial breadth. It was noted by the authors that total T cell responses may have been underestimated by the TCR breadth and depth analyses. Comparable non-spike TCR breadth was observed between vaccine and placebo recipients, consistent with only spike being contained in the vaccine.

For this clone: Its antigen is not yet known. No much larger clone exists at a distance of one base, and base qualities are not known.

Per the germline V gene, SGHTA is the CDR1 and FQGTGA is the CDR2. The CDR3 numbers 13 residues from cysteine through phenylalanine. Just the 39-base CDR3 DNA is kept, in frame starting at base 1. V is cut by 1 base and J by 9 bases, and the space between the germline ends is 12 bases. In this chain, TRBV7-3 is recombined with TRBJ1-1; TRBD1 might be the D gene, on 5 matching bases. Material: peripheral blood, obtained in a trial of Ad26.COV2.S vaccine versus placebo. This sequence originates from a person between 18 and 60 years old who received the Ad26.COV2.S COVID-19 vaccine or a placebo. The CDR3 region reads CASSLIWGGKAFF. The sequenced DNA is TGTGCCAGCAGCTTAATCTGGGGCGGTAAAGCTTTCTTT.